The 18 T cell receptor beta chains reported below all come from one sample, sequenced in a study of T cell changes during pregnancy in multiple sclerosis. Method: immunoSEQ multiplex PCR; TCRdb's copy keeps in-frame clones and lacks some. The sample contains around 50,000 clones, more than 80% of which appear only once. The sequences come from CD8+ T cells from peripheral blood mononuclear cells, collected in the second trimester of pregnancy. Receptors originate from a female donor with multiple sclerosis, enrolled in a pregnancy study.

The CDR3, as DNA: TGTGCCAGCAGCTCCGGGACTTATAATGAGCAGTTCTTC. It is translated as CASSSGTYNEQFF. The rearrangement joins TRBV6-5 to TRBJ2-1, with a weak D call TRBD2 (6 bases). The CDR3 contains 13 residues. Deletions cut 6 bases from V and 7 bases from J, with 13 bases between. CDR1 is MNHEY and CDR2 is SVGAGI in the germline V gene.

The gene calls are TRBV12-5 and TRBJ1-1; TRBD1 agrees at 9 bases. The CDR3 sequence is 13 residues long. After removal of 8 bases from V and 6 bases from J, the junction contained 7 bases not matched to a gene. Germline V gene sequence: CDR1 LGHNT, CDR2 FRNRAP. CDR3 sequence (DNA): TGTGCTAGTTCCCCGACAGGGGGGTCTGAAGCTTTCTTT. Translating gives CASSPTGGSEAFF.

The chain uses TRBV2 and TRBJ2-2, with TRBD1 as a possible D gene (6 bases). V lost 7 bases, J lost 6 bases, and 21 bases lay in between. The CDR3 is 16 amino acids. The germline gives CDR1 SNHLY, CDR2 FYNNEI. CDR3 coding DNA: TGTGCCAGCAAGGGGGAAGGCAGGCGCCTTTCCGGGGAGCTGTTTTTT. As protein: CASKGEGRRLSGELFF.

The CDR3 nucleotides are TGTTCGGAGGGAGGCACAGATACGCAGTATTTT. It specifies CSEGGTDTQYF. The chain combines TRBV30 with TRBJ2-3, with TRBD2 as a possible D gene (6 bases). The CDR3 is 11 residues long. CDR1 is GTSNPN and CDR2 is SVGIG in the germline V gene (reference sequence).

The V call is TRBV27, the J call TRBJ2-2, with 7 bases aligning to TRBD1. From germline, CDR1 is MNHEY and CDR2 SMNVEV (reference sequence). The CDR3 contains 16 residues. Trimming took 5 bases from V and 0 from J; bases not matched to a gene: 6. CDR3: CASSRPGTANTGELFF. CDR3 in DNA: TGTGCCAGCAGTAGACCGGGGACAGCGAACACCGGGGAGCTGTTTTTT.

The J gene is TRBJ2-1, the V gene TRBV27; perhaps TRBD2 as D (5 bases). Deletions cut 2 bases from V and 5 bases from J, with 13 bases between. CDR3 length: 15 residues. Germline V gene sequence: CDR1 MNHEY, CDR2 SMNVEV (reference sequence). CDR3: CASSLIGAVDNEQFF. CDR3 DNA sequence: TGTGCCAGCAGTTTAATAGGAGCGGTTGACAATGAGCAGTTCTTC.

The chain carries TRBV7-9 and TRBJ2-4; D possibly corresponds to TRBD1 (5 bases). Per the germline V gene, CDR1 is SEHNR and CDR2 is FQNEAQ (reference sequence). V gave up 5 bases and J gave up 0 bases, with 11 bases separating them. This CDR3 contains 15 residues. The CDR3 nucleotides are TGTGCCAGCAGCCCTGGGGCAGTAGCCAAAAACATTCAGTACTTC. This sequence encodes CASSPGAVAKNIQYF.

This rearrangement joins TRBV15 to TRBJ2-7; 9 bases match TRBD1. The length of the CDR3 is 15 residues. V shed 1 base and J 3 bases; nucleotides not matched to a gene: 4. CDR1 and CDR2 from the germline V gene are LNHNV and YYDKDF (reference sequence). CDR3 sequence (DNA): TGTGCCACCAGCAGAGCCCGACAGGGGGGCTACGAGCAGTACTTC. Protein sequence: CATSRARQGGYEQYF.

The genes are TRBV29-1 and TRBJ1-2; D uncertain. V was cut by 3 bases and J by 5 bases, with 10 bases left in between. The CDR3 is 12 residues long. Germline V CDR1 and CDR2: SQVTM, ANQGSEA. CDR3 loop: CSVDREMYGYTF. CDR3 in DNA: TGCAGCGTTGATCGGGAGATGTATGGCTACACCTTC. The whole variable domain, filled in from reference TRBV29-1 and TRBJ1-2, reads SAVISQKPSRDICQRGTSLTIQCQVDSQVTMMFWYRQQPGQSLTLIATANQGSEATYESGFVIDKFPISRPNLTFSTLTVSNMSPEDSSIYLCSVDREMYGYTFGSGTRLTVV.

The chain uses TRBV11-2 and TRBJ1-1; D not resolved. CDR3 length: 13 amino acids. V lost 5 bases, J lost 6 bases, and 13 bases lay in between. Germline CDR1 SGHAT, CDR2 FQNNGV. CDR3 DNA: TGTGCCAGCAGCCTAGTTGGCTTGCCTGAAGCTTTCTTT. Amino acid sequence: CASSLVGLPEAFF.

The gene calls are TRBV11-2 and TRBJ2-1, with D possibly being TRBD1 (6 bases). V was cut by 5 bases and J by 10 bases, with 12 bases left in between. This CDR3 spans 12 amino acids. Germline assignment: CDR1 SGHAT and CDR2 FQNNGV. For the CDR3, the DNA is TGTGCCAGCAGCCCGACGGGACAAGAGCAGTTCTTC. Its protein product is CASSPTGQEQFF.

This chain uses TRBV6-5 with TRBJ1-1; D is possibly TRBD1 (5 bases). The V gene lost 7 bases and the J gene lost 4 bases, with 7 bases spanning the gap. CDR1 and CDR2 (germline): MNHEY, SVGAGI. The length of the CDR3 is 11 residues. CDR3 region: CASNQGTEAFF. The CDR3 nucleotides read TGTGCCAGCAACCAGGGCACTGAAGCTTTCTTT.

V gene TRBV19 combines with J gene TRBJ1-1; no reliable D call. Per the germline V gene, CDR1 is LNHDA and CDR2 is SQIVND (reference sequence). Trimming left V 10 bases short and J 1 base short, with 13 bases between. The CDR3 covers 13 residues. DNA of the CDR3: TGTGCCACCCAATACACACAGAACACTGAAGCTTTCTTT. Its protein product is CATQYTQNTEAFF.

This clone turned up a few times. The chain couples TRBV7-9 to TRBJ1-4; 8 nucleotides line up with TRBD1. J lost 8 bases, V lost 4 bases, and 9 bases had no gene match. This CDR3 comprises 15 residues. Germline V gene data show CDR1 as SEHNR and CDR2 as FQNEAQ (reference sequence). CDR3 amino acids: CASSSGRTGSEKLFF. CDR3 nucleotide sequence: TGTGCCAGCAGCTCCGGGAGGACAGGGTCGGAAAAACTGTTTTTT. Based on the CDR3 plus reference TRBV7-9 and TRBJ1-4, the full variable domain is DTGVSQNPRHKITKRGQNVTFRCDPISEHNRLYWYRQTLGQGPEFLTYFQNEAQLEKSRLLSDRFSAERPKGSFSTLEIQRTEQGDSAMYLCASSSGRTGSEKLFFGSGTQLSVL.

The rearrangement joins TRBV6-5 to TRBJ1-2, with D possibly TRBD1 on 6 matching bases. Trimming shortened V by 5 bases and J by 4 bases, and 11 bases separated the two germline ends. Germline V gene sequence: CDR1 MNHEY, CDR2 SVGAGI. The CDR3 loop spans 13 amino acids. This CDR3 reads CASSPTGPYGYTF. The CDR3 DNA follows: TGTGCCAGCAGTCCGACAGGCCCCTATGGCTACACCTTC.

V and J are TRBV18 and TRBJ2-1; TRBD1 is a possible D gene (6 bases). Germline V gene data show CDR1 as KGHSH and CDR2 as LQKENI. The CDR3 is made up of 14 amino acids. The ends were cut back, 2 bases at V and 1 base at J, with 6 bases in the middle. CDR3 amino acids: CASSPTGSYNEQFF. CDR3 DNA: TGTGCCAGCTCACCAACAGGGTCCTACAATGAGCAGTTCTTC.

This chain uses TRBV6-1 with TRBJ1-1; the match to TRBD1 covers 7 bases. This CDR3 spans 15 amino acids. The V and J ends lost 2 bases and 0 bases, in that order; junction bases with no gene match: 3. Per the germline V gene, CDR1 is MNHNS and CDR2 is SASEGT. CDR3 region: CASSELTGMNTEAFF. CDR3 nucleotides: TGTGCCAGCAGTGAATTGACAGGGATGAACACTGAAGCTTTCTTT.

CDR3 sequence reads: CASSLAPGAGRDTQYF. As DNA, the CDR3 is TGCGCCAGCAGCTTGGCCCCGGGAGCGGGGCGAGATACGCAGTATTTT. This chain joins TRBV5-1 and TRBJ2-3; 7 nucleotides align to TRBD2. Germline CDR1 is SGHRS and CDR2 is YFSETQ. V lost 0 bases to trimming and J lost 5 bases; unmatched junction nucleotides: 9. CDR3 length: 16 amino acids.